This T cell receptor (beta chain) stems from a study of shared clonotypes between healthy human individuals. The CDR3 is 18 amino acids. Germline V gene data show CDR1 as SGHAT and CDR2 as FQNNGV. J lost 2 bases, V lost 2 bases, and 7 bases had no gene match. Only in-frame clones appear in the TCRdb table, and some are missing; sequencing was by immunoSEQ multiplex PCR. Found here are 2 million to 3 million clones, 80% to 95% of them singletons; the top ten hold roughly 0.36%. Sequencing was performed on naive CD4+ T cells from PBMCs. Subset indicated: CD45RA+ positively selected. This chain links TRBV11-2 with TRBJ2-6; 9 bases are a match to TRBD1. The source of this sequence is a man between 18 and 29 years old in good health. Some clones in this sample may be carry-over from other donors' samples. As DNA, the CDR3 is TGTGCCAGCAGCTTAAGGGGGGGACAGGGCGCTGGGGCCAACGTCCTGACTTTC. Amino acids: CASSLRGGQGAGANVLTF.